This T cell receptor (beta chain) comes out of a study of blood T cell repertoires in COVID-19. In the study overall: T cells, B-cell-depleted T cells, or PBMCs provided the cDNA or gDNA that served as material.

Repertoires were generated with immunoSEQ multiplex PCR, while TCRdb's copy carries only in-frame clones and drops some. This sample has hundreds of thousands of clones, with 80% to 90% found just once. CDR3 length: 15 residues. The germline V gene has CDR1 MGHRA and CDR2 YSYEKL. V was clipped by 0 bases and J by 11 bases; unmatched bases: 11. The chain uses TRBV4-1 and TRBJ2-7, with 9 bases fitting TRBD2. The sample taken for sequencing was peripheral blood. The TCR sequence derives from a woman younger than 45 with active or convalescent COVID-19. The DNA for the CDR3 is TGCGCCAGCAGCCAAGACCCAGTGGACCTAGCGGGGAAGTACTTC. Translated: CASSQDPVDLAGKYF.